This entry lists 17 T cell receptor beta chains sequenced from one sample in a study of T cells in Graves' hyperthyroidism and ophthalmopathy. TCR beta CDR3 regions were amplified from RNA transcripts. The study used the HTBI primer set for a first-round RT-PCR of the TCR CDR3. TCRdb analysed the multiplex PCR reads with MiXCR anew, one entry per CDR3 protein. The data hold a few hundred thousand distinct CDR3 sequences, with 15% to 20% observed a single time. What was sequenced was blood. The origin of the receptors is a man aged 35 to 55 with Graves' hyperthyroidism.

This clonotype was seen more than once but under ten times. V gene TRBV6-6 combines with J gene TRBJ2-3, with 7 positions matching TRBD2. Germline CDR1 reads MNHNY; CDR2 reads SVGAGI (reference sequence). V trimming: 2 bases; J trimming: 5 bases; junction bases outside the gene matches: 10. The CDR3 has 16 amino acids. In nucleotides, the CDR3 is TGTGCCAGCAGTTACCCCGGCAAGACGGGGGGAGATACGCAGTATTTT. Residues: CASSYPGKTGGDTQYF.

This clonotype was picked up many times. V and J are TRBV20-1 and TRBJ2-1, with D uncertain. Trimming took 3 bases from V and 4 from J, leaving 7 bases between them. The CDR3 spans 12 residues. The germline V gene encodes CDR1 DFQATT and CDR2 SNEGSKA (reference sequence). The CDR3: CSASRQYNEQFF. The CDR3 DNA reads TGCAGTGCTAGTCGGCAATACAATGAGCAGTTCTTC.

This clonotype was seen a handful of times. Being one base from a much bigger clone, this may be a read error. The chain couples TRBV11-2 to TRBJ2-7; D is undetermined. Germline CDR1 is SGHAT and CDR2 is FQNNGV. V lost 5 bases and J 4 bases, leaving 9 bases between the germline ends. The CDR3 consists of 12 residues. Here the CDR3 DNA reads TGTGCCAGCAGCGCACTGGGTTACGAGCAGTACTTC. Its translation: CASSALGYEQYF.

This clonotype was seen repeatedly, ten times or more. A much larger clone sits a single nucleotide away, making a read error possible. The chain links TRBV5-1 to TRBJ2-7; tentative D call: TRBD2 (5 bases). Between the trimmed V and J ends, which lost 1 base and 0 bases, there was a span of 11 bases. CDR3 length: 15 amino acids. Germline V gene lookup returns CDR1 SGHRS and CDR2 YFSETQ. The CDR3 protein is CASSLTGEGSYEQYF. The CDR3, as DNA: TGCGCCAGCAGCTTGACCGGAGAGGGCTCCTACGAGCAGTACTTC.

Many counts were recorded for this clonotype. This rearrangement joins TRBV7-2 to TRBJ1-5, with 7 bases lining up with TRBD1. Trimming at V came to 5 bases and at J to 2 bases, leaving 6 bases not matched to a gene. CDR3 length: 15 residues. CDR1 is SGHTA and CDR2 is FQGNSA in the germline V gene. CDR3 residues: CASSRTGGRNQPQHF. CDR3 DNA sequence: TGTGCCAGCAGCAGGACAGGAGGGCGCAATCAGCCCCAGCATTTT.

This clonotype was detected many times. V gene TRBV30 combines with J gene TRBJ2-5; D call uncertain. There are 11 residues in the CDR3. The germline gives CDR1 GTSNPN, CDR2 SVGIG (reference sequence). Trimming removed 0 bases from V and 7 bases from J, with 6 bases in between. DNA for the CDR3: TGTGCCTGGAGTGTACCTGGGACCCAGTACTTC. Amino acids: CAWSVPGTQYF.

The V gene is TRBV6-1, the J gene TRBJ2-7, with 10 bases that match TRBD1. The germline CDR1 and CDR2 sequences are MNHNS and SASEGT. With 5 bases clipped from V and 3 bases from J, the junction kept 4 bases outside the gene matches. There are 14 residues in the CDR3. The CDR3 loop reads CASSSRDRGYEQYF. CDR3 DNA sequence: TGTGCCAGCAGTAGCCGGGACAGGGGCTACGAGCAGTACTTC.

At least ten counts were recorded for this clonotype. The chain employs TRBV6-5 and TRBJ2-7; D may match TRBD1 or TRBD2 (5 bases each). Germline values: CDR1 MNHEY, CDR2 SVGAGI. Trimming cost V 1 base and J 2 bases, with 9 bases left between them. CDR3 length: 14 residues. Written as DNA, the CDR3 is TGTGCCAGCAGTTACTTAGTGGGGGCCTACGAGCAGTACTTC. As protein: CASSYLVGAYEQYF.

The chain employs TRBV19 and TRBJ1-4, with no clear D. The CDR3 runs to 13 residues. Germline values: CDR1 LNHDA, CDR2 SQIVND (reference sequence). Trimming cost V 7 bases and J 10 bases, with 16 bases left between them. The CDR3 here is CASIGSHGGKLFF. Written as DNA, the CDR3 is TGTGCCAGTATAGGCAGCCACGGCGGAAAACTGTTTTTT.

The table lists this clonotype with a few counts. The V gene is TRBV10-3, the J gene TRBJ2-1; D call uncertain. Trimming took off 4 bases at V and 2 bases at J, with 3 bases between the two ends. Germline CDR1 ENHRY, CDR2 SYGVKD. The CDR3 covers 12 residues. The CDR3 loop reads CAISGTYNEQFF. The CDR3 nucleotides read TGTGCCATCAGTGGGACCTACAATGAGCAGTTCTTC.

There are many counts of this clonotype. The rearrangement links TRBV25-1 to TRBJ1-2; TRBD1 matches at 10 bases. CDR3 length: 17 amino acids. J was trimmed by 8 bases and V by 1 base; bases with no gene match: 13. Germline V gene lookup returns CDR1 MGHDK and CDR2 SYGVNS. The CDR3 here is CASSELGTGVLSKGYTF. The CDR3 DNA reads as TGTGCCAGCAGTGAATTAGGGACAGGGGTTCTTTCTAAAGGCTACACCTTC.

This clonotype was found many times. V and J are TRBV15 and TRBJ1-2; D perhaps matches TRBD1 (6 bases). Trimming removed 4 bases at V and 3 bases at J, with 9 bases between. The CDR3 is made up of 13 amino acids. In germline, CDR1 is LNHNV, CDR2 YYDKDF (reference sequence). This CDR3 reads CATSKRQDYGYTF. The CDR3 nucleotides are TGTGCCACCAGCAAGCGACAGGACTATGGCTACACCTTC.

CDR3 region: CASNNEGGTEAFF. For the CDR3, the DNA is TGTGCCAGCAATAATGAGGGAGGGACTGAAGCTTTCTTT. The chain couples TRBV27 to TRBJ1-1; D is unclear. The germline V gene encodes CDR1 MNHEY and CDR2 SMNVEV (reference sequence). The CDR3 loop spans 13 amino acids. Trimming took 7 bases from V and 5 from J, leaving 14 bases between them.

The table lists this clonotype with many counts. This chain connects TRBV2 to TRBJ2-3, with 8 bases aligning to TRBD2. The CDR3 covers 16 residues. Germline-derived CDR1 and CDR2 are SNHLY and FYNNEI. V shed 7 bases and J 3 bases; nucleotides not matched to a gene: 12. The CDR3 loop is CASTTGRGAGTDTQYF. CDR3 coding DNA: TGTGCCAGCACTACGGGGCGGGGGGCGGGTACAGATACGCAGTATTTT.

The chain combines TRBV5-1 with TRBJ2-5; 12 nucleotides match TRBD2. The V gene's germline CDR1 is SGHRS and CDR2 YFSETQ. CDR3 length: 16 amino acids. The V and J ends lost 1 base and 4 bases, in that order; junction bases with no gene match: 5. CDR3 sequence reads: CASSLPTSGGLETQYF. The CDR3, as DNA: TGCGCCAGCAGCTTGCCGACTAGCGGGGGTCTAGAGACCCAGTACTTC. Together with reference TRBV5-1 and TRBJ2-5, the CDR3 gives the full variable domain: KAGVTQTPRYLIKTRGQQVTLSCSPISGHRSVSWYQQTPGQGLQFLFEYFSETQRNKGNFPGRFSGRQFSNSRSEMNVSTLELGDSALYLCASSLPTSGGLETQYFGPGTRLLVL.

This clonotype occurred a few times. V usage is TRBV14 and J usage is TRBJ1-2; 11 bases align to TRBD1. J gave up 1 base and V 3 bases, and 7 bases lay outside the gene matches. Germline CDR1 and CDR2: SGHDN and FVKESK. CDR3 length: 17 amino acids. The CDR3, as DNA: TGTGCCAGCAGCCAGGCCGGGACAGGGGGTGATAACTATGGCTACACCTTC. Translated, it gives CASSQAGTGGDNYGYTF.

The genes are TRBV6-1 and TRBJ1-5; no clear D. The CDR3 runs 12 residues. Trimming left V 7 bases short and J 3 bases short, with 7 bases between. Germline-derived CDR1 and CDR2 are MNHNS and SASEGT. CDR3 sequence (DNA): TGTGCCAGCATGTGGCTCAATCAGCCCCAGCATTTT. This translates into CASMWLNQPQHF.